The 8 T cell receptor beta chains in this list originate from one sample, sequenced in a study of patients and donors after allogeneic stem cell transplantation. TCRdb redid the calling of the RT-PCR reads with MiXCR, one entry per CDR3 protein. The sample comprises around 17,000 distinct CDR3 sequences, under 35% of which are singletons, and around 33% rests with the top ten. Sequencing was performed on blood, either unsorted or a sorted T cell fraction (not recorded which). These receptors all come from a human donor who was either an allogeneic HSCT recipient or a stem cell or donor lymphocyte infusion donor (not recorded which). It is not recorded whose cells these are; they may come from a transplant donor.

The rearrangement uses TRBV6-2 or TRBV6-3 and TRBJ2-3, with 8 bases matching TRBD2. After removal of 6 bases from V and 8 bases from J, the junction contained 7 bases not matched to a gene. The length of the CDR3 is 13 residues. CDR1 is MNHEY and CDR2 is SVGEGT in the germline V gene. This CDR3 reads CASSGGGLATQYF. The CDR3 DNA reads TGTGCCAGCAGCGGCGGGGGGCTGGCTACGCAGTATTTT.

This clonotype was seen more than once but under ten times. The chain combines TRBV7-7 with TRBJ1-2; the D gene is possibly TRBD1 (6 bases). V was trimmed by 8 bases and J by 5 bases, leaving 18 bases between them. This CDR3 has 14 amino acids. Germline values: CDR1 SSHAT, CDR2 FNYEAQ (reference sequence). CDR3 residues: CASGLREGQYGYTF. CDR3 nucleotides: TGTGCCAGCGGACTTAGAGAAGGACAGTATGGCTACACCTTC.

This clonotype was seen a few times. J is TRBJ1-1 and V is TRBV24-1; D is possibly TRBD1 (5 bases). Germline lookup yields CDR1 KGHDR and CDR2 SFDVKD. V gave up 1 base and J gave up 5 bases, with 7 bases separating them. This CDR3 is built from 13 residues. As DNA, the CDR3 is TGTGCCACCAGTGATTTAAGGGGTACTGAAGCTTTCTTT. Translated, it gives CATSDLRGTEAFF.

V and J are TRBV5-1 and TRBJ1-4; D is perhaps TRBD1 (6 bases). V gave up 2 bases and J gave up 5 bases, with 13 bases separating them. This CDR3 is 15 amino acids long. Germline V gene sequence: CDR1 SGHRS, CDR2 YFSETQ. CDR3 protein: CASSFRGTRNEKLFF. For the CDR3, the DNA is TGCGCCAGCAGCTTCCGTGGGACACGAAATGAAAAACTGTTTTTT.

In its sample, this clonotype was seen many times. This sequence joins TRBV10-1 and TRBJ2-4; possibly TRBD2 for D (6 bases). This CDR3 region has 17 residues. Trimming removed 5 bases at V and 1 base at J, with 18 bases between. Per the germline V gene, CDR1 is WNHNN and CDR2 is SYGVQD (reference sequence). The CDR3 DNA reads TGCGCCAGCAGTAACCGTTTCTCCGGGGGTGCCAAAAACATTCAGTACTTC. Its protein product is CASSNRFSGGAKNIQYF.

Concerning this clonotype itself: It may be a read error: a sequence one base away is much more abundant. J is TRBJ1-1 and V is TRBV3-1; D gene unclear. The CDR3 totals 17 residues. The V gene's germline CDR1 is LGHDT and CDR2 YNNKEL (reference sequence). CDR3 coding DNA: TGTGCCTGCAGCCAAGATTGGGATAGCGGGAAGAACACTGAAGCTTTCTTT. This encodes CACSQDWDSGKNTEAFF.

This chain connects TRBV4-2 to TRBJ1-3, with D uncertain. CDR3 length: 15 residues. Germline values: CDR1 LGHNA, CDR2 YNFKEQ. V gave up 4 bases and J gave up 1 base, with 11 bases separating them. DNA of the CDR3: TGTGCCAGCAGCCCCCTAAGCGGGTCTGGAAACACCATATATTTT. This translates into CASSPLSGSGNTIYF.

This chain links TRBV12-3 or TRBV12-4 with TRBJ1-5, with a weak D call TRBD1 (6 bases). The CDR3 has 17 residues. Trimming shortened V by 2 bases and J by 6 bases, and 20 bases separated the two germline ends. For the CDR3, the DNA is TGTGCCAGCAGTTTATGGCCGAAAGGGGGGCTCGGTCAGCCCCAGCATTTT. The encoded protein is CASSLWPKGGLGQPQHF.